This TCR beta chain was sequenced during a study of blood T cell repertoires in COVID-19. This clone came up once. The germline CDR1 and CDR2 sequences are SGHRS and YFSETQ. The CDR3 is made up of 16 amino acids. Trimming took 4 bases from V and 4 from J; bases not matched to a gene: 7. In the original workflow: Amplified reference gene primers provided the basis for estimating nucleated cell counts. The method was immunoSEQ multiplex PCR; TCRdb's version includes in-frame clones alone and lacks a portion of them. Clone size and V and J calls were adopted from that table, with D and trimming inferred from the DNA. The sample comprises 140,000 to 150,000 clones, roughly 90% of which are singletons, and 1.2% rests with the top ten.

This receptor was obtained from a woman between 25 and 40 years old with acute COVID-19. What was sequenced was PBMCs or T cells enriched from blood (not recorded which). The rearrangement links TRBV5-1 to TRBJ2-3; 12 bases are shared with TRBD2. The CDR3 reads CASSATSGRSADTQYF. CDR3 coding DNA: TGCGCCAGCAGCGCCACTAGCGGGAGGTCGGCAGATACGCAGTATTTT.